These T cell receptor beta chains were read from a single sample in a study of blood T cell repertoires in COVID-19. Generated by immunoSEQ multiplex PCR, the TCRdb table keeps only in-frame clones and is missing some. The table records almost 350,000 clones, about 90% of them present only once. Sequences were obtained from PBMCs or T cells enriched from blood (not recorded which). These receptor sequences come from a woman aged 25 to 39 who had been exposed to COVID-19. Both conserved end residues are part of each CDR3. A D gene is named only where the DNA matches it firmly.

d_gene: NA
j_gene: TRBJ2-1
v_gene: TRBV6-5
CDR3aa: CASRTHGPHSPRFF
CDR3nt: TGTGCCAGCAGGACGCACGGTCCTCACAGCCCCCGGTTCTTC

d_gene: TRBD2
j_gene: TRBJ2-7
v_gene: TRBV6-1
CDR3aa: CASSEGVAGGYEQYF
CDR3nt: TGTGCCAGCAGTGAAGGGGTAGCGGGAGGGTACGAGCAGTACTTC

d_gene: NA
j_gene: TRBJ2-3
v_gene: TRBV3-1/TRBV3-2
CDR3aa: CASREWAAVTDTQYF
CDR3nt: TGTGCCAGCAGGGAATGGGCCGCCGTCACAGATACGCAGTATTTT

d_gene: NA
j_gene: TRBJ1-3
v_gene: TRBV18
CDR3aa: CASSLGTTGNTIYF
CDR3nt: TGTGCCAGCTCACTGGGGACTACTGGAAACACCATATATTTT

d_gene: NA
j_gene: TRBJ1-6
v_gene: TRBV14
CDR3aa: CASGTRQSPLHF
CDR3nt: TGTGCCAGTGGGACAAGACAATCACCCCTCCACTTT

d_gene: TRBD2
j_gene: TRBJ2-1
v_gene: TRBV19
CDR3aa: CASSIDFTPLLAGGYNEQFF
CDR3nt: TGTGCCAGTAGTATAGACTTCACTCCCCTACTAGCGGGAGGGTACAATGAGCAGTTCTTC

d_gene: NA
j_gene: TRBJ2-1
v_gene: TRBV7-3
CDR3aa: CASSAYLADNEQFF
CDR3nt: TGTGCCAGCAGCGCCTACTTAGCGGACAATGAGCAGTTCTTC

d_gene: TRBD2
j_gene: TRBJ2-3
v_gene: TRBV11-2
CDR3aa: CASSLDLYRLAGADTQYF
CDR3nt: TGTGCCAGCAGCTTAGATCTTTATCGGCTAGCGGGAGCAGATACGCAGTATTTT

d_gene: TRBD2
j_gene: TRBJ2-2
v_gene: TRBV5-1
CDR3aa: CASSFLSGKGPGELFF
CDR3nt: TGCGCCAGCAGCTTCCTTAGCGGGAAGGGGCCCGGGGAGCTGTTTTTT

d_gene: TRBD2
j_gene: TRBJ2-1
v_gene: TRBV28
CDR3aa: CATTRAGVLLFNEQFF
CDR3nt: TGTGCCACCACACGAGCGGGAGTCCTTTTGTTCAATGAGCAGTTCTTC

d_gene: TRBD1
j_gene: TRBJ2-2
v_gene: TRBV4-1
CDR3aa: CASSQVTRDRANTGELFF
CDR3nt: TGCGCCAGCAGCCAAGTTACTAGGGACAGGGCGAACACCGGGGAGCTGTTTTTT

d_gene: TRBD1
j_gene: TRBJ1-6
v_gene: TRBV5-1
CDR3aa: CASSLHRGDNSPLHF
CDR3nt: TGCGCCAGCAGCTTACACAGGGGTGATAATTCACCCCTCCACTTT

d_gene: TRBD1
j_gene: TRBJ2-7
v_gene: TRBV3-1/TRBV3-2
CDR3aa: CASSLGTGVSYEQYF
CDR3nt: TGTGCCAGCAGCCTGGGGACAGGGGTCTCCTACGAGCAGTACTTC

d_gene: TRBD1
j_gene: TRBJ1-1
v_gene: TRBV9
CDR3aa: CASSVAGQGARAFF
CDR3nt: TGTGCCAGCAGCGTAGCCGGACAGGGGGCGCGAGCTTTCTTT

d_gene: NA
j_gene: TRBJ2-3
v_gene: TRBV4-1
CDR3aa: CASSQLSRQGSTDTQYF
CDR3nt: TGCGCCAGCAGCCAACTCTCCCGGCAGGGGAGCACAGATACGCAGTATTTT